This TCR beta chain was identified during a study of blood T cell repertoires in COVID-19. Whole-study context: Whether acute or convalescent, the COVID-19 samples came from the United States, Italy and Spain. The cDNA or gDNA used as material had been derived from T cells, B-cell-depleted T cells, or PBMCs.

The table came from immunoSEQ multiplex PCR; TCRdb's copy has only in-frame clones and leaves some out. The sample lists under 95,000 clones; around 85% were seen once. The receptor was isolated from a man aged 60 to 69 with acute or convalescent COVID-19. The source material was peripheral blood.

CDR3: CASSLGGRGRWGAFF. CDR3 bases: TGTGCCAGCAGCCTTGGAGGAAGGGGGCGGTGGGGAGCTTTCTTT. The chain employs TRBV3-1 (or the pseudogene TRBV3-2) and TRBJ1-1, with 7 nucleotides matching TRBD1. The germline CDR1 and CDR2 sequences are LGHDT and YNNKEL (reference sequence). The CDR3 is 15 amino acids. Unmatched junction bases numbered 15, after V lost 4 bases and J lost 10 bases.